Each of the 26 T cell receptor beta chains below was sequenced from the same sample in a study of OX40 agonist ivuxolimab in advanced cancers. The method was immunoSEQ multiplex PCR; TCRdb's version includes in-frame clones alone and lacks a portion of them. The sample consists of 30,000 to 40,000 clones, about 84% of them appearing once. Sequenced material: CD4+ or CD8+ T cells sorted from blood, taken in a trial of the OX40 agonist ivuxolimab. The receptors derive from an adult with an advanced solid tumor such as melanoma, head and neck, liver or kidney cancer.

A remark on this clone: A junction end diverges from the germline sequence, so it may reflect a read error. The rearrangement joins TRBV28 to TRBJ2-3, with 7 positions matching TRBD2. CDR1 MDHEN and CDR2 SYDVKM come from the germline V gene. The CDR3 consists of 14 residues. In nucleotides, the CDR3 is TGTGCCAGCAGTTTAGAGACTAGCATAGATACGCAGTATTTT. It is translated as CASSLETSIDTQYF.

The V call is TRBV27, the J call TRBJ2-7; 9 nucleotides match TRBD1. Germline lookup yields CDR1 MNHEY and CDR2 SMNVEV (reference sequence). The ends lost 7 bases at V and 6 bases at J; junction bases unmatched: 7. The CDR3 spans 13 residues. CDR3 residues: CASNTGGSAEQYF. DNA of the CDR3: TGTGCCAGCAATACAGGGGGCTCGGCCGAGCAGTACTTC.

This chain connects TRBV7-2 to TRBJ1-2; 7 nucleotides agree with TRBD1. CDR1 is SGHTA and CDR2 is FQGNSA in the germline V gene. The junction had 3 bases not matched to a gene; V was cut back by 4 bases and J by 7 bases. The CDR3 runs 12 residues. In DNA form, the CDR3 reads TGTGCCAGCAGCTCCCAGGGGGGTGGCTACACCTTC. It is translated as CASSSQGGGYTF. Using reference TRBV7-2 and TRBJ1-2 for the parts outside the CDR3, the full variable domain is GAGVSQSPSNKVTEKGKDVELRCDPISGHTALYWYRQSLGQGLEFLIYFQGNSAPDKSGLPSDRFSAERTGGSVSTLTIQRTQQEDSAVYLCASSSQGGGYTFGSGTRLTVV.

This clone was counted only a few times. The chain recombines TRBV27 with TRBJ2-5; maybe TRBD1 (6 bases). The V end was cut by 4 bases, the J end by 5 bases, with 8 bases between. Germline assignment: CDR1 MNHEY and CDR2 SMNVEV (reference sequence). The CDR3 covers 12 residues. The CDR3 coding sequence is TGTGCCAGCAGTTCCACAGGGGAGACCCAGTACTTC. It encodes CASSSTGETQYF.

The CDR3 here is CASSLVVGHNEQYF. The CDR3 coding sequence is TGCGCCAGCAGCTTGGTGGTCGGACACAACGAGCAGTACTTC. This chain joins TRBV5-1 and TRBJ2-7, with D tentatively TRBD1 (5 bases). V was cut by 0 bases and J by 5 bases, with 12 bases left in between. Per germline, CDR1 SGHRS and CDR2 YFSETQ. The CDR3 spans 14 residues.

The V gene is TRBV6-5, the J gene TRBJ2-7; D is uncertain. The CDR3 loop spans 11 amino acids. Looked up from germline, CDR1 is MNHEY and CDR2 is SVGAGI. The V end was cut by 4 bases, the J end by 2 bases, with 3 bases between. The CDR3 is CASSSTYEQYF. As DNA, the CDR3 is TGTGCCAGCAGTTCTACCTACGAGCAGTACTTC.

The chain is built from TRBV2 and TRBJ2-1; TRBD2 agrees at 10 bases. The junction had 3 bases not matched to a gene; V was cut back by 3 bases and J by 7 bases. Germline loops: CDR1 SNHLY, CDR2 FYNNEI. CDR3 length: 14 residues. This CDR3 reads CASSEQRGGNEQFF. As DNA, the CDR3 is TGTGCCAGCAGTGAGCAGCGGGGGGGGAATGAGCAGTTCTTC.

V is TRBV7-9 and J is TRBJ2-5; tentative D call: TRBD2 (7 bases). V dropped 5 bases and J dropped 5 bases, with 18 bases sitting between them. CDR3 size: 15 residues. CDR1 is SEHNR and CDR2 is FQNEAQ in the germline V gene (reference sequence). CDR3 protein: CASSQPQGGRETQYF. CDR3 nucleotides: TGTGCCAGCAGCCAACCACAGGGAGGGCGTGAGACCCAGTACTTC. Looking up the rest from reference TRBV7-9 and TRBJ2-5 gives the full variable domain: DTGVSQNPRHKITKRGQNVTFRCDPISEHNRLYWYRQTLGQGPEFLTYFQNEAQLEKSRLLSDRFSAERPKGSFSTLEIQRTEQGDSAMYLCASSQPQGGRETQYFGPGTRLLVL.

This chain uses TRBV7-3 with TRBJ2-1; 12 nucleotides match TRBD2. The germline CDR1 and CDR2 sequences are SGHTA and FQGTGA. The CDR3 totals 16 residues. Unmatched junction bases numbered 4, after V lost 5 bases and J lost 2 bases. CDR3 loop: CASSPRLAGAYNEQFF. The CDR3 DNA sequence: TGTGCCAGCAGCCCCCGACTAGCGGGAGCCTACAATGAGCAGTTCTTC.

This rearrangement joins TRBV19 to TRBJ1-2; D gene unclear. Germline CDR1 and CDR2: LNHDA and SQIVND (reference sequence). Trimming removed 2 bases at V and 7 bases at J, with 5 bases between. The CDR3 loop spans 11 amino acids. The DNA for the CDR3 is TGTGCCAGTAGTATAAGGTCTGGCTACACCTTC. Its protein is CASSIRSGYTF.

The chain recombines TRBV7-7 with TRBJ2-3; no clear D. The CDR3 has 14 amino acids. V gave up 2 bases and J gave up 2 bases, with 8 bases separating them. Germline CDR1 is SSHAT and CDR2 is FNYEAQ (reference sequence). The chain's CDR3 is CASSLNRLTDTQYF. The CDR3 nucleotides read TGTGCCAGCAGCTTAAACCGACTCACAGATACGCAGTATTTT.

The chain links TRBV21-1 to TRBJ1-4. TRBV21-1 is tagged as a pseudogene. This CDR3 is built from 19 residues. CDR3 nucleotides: TGTGCCAGCAGCAGAAGGGGAGGGATTCGGCAGAGAACTAATGAAAAACTGTTTTTT. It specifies CASSRRGGIRQRTNEKLFF.

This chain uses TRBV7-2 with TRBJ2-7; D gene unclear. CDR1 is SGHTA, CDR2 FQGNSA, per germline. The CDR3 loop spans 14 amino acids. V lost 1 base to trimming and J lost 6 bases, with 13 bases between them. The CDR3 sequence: CASSLDGLVFEQYF. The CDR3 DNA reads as TGTGCCAGCAGCTTAGACGGCCTGGTCTTCGAGCAGTACTTC.

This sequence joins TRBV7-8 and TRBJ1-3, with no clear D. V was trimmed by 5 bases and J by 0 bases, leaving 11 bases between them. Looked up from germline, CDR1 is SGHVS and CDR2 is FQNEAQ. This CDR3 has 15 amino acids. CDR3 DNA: TGTGCCAGCAGCCCCCGGATGGACTCTGGAAACACCATATATTTT. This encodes CASSPRMDSGNTIYF. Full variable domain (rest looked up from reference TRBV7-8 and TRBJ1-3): GAGVSQSPRYKVAKRGQDVALRCDPISGHVSLFWYQQALGQGPEFLTYFQNEAQLDKSGLPSDRFFAERPEGSVSTLKIQRTQQEDSAVYLCASSPRMDSGNTIYFGEGSWLTVV.

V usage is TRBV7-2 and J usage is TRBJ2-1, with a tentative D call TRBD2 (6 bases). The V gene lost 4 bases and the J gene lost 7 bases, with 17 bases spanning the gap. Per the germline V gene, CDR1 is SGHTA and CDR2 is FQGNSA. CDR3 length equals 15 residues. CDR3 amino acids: CASSYWAARENEQFF. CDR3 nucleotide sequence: TGTGCCAGCAGCTACTGGGCCGCCCGGGAGAATGAGCAGTTCTTC. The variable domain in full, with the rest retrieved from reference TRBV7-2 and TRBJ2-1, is GAGVSQSPSNKVTEKGKDVELRCDPISGHTALYWYRQSLGQGLEFLIYFQGNSAPDKSGLPSDRFSAERTGGSVSTLTIQRTQQEDSAVYLCASSYWAARENEQFFGPGTRLTVL.

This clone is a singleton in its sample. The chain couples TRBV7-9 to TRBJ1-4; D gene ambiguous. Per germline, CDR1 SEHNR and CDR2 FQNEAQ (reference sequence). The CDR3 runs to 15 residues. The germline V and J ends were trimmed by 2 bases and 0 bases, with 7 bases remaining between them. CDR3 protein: CASSLSSATNEKLFF. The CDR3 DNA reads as TGTGCCAGCAGCTTATCCTCCGCAACTAATGAAAAACTGTTTTTT.

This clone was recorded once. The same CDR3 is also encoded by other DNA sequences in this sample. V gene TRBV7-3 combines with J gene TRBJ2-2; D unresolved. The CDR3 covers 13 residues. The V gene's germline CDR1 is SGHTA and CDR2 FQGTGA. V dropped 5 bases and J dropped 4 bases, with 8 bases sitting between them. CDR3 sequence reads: CASSERSTGELFF. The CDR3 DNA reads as TGTGCCAGCAGCGAGAGGTCCACCGGGGAGCTGTTTTTT.

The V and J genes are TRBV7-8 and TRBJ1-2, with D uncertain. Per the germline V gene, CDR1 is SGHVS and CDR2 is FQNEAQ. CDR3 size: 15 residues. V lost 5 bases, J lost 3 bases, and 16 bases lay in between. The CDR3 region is CASSQDIVTHYGYTF. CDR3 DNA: TGTGCCAGCAGCCAAGATATAGTAACCCACTATGGCTACACCTTC.

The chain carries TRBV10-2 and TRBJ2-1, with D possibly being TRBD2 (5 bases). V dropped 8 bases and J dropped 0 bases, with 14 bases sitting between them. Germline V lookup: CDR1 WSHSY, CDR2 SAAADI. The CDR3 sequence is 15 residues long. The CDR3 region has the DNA TGCGCCAGCGCCGGACGGGGAAGCTCCTACAATGAGCAGTTCTTC. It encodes CASAGRGSSYNEQFF.

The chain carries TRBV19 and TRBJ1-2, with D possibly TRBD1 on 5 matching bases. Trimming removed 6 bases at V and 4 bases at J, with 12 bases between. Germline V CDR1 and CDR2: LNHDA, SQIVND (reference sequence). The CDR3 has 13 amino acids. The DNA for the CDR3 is TGTGCCAGTAGAAACATCGGGACCTATGGCTACACCTTC. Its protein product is CASRNIGTYGYTF.

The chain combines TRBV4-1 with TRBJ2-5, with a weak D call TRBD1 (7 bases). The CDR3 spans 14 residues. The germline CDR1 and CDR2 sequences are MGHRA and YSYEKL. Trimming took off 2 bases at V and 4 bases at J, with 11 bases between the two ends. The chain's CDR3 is CASSQRQGGETQYF. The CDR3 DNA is TGCGCCAGCAGCCAAAGACAGGGAGGAGAGACCCAGTACTTC.

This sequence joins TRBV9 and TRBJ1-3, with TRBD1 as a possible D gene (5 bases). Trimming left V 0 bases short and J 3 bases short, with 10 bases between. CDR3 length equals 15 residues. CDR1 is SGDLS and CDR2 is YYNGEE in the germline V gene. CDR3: CASSVAGGVGNTIYF. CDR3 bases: TGTGCCAGCAGCGTAGCTGGAGGGGTTGGAAACACCATATATTTT.

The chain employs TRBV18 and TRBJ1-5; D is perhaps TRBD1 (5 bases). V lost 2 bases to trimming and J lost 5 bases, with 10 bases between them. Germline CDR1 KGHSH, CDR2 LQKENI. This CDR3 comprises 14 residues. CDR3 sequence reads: CASSPTGADQPQHF. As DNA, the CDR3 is TGTGCCAGCTCACCAACTGGGGCCGATCAGCCCCAGCATTTT.

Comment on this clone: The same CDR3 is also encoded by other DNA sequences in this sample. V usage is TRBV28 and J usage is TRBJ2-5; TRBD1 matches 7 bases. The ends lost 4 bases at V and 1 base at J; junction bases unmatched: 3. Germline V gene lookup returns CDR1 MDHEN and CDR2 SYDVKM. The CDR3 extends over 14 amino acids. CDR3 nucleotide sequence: TGTGCCAGCAGTTCTTCAGGGGGCCAAGAGACCCAGTACTTC. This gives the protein CASSSSGGQETQYF.

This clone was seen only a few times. The CDR3 is CASRFQGYGDEQYF. In DNA, the CDR3 is TGTGCCAGCAGGTTTCAGGGGTACGGCGACGAGCAGTACTTC. V usage is TRBV6-5 and J usage is TRBJ2-7; possibly TRBD1 for D (6 bases). This CDR3 has 14 amino acids. The V end lost 6 bases, the J end lost 5 bases, and 17 bases lay between the germline ends. Germline V gene data show CDR1 as MNHEY and CDR2 as SVGAGI.

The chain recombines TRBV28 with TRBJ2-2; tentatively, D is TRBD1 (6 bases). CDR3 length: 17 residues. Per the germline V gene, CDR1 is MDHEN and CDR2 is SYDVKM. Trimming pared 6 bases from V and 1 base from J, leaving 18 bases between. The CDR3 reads CASRIRFGTRNTGELFF. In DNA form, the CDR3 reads TGTGCCAGCAGAATACGATTCGGGACACGGAACACCGGGGAGCTGTTTTTT.